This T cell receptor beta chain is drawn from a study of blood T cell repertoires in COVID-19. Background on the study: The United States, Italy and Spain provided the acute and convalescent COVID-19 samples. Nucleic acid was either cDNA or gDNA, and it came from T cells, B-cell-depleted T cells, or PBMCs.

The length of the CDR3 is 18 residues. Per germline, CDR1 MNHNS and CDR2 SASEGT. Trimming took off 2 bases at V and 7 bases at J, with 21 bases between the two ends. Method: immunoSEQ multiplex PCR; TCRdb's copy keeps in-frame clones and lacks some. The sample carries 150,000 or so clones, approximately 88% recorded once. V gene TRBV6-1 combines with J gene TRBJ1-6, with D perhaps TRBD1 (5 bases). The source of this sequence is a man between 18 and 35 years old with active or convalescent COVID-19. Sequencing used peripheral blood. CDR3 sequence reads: CASSETLPFGALNSPLHF. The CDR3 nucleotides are TGTGCCAGCAGTGAAACTCTTCCTTTTGGGGCGCTGAATTCACCCCTCCACTTT.